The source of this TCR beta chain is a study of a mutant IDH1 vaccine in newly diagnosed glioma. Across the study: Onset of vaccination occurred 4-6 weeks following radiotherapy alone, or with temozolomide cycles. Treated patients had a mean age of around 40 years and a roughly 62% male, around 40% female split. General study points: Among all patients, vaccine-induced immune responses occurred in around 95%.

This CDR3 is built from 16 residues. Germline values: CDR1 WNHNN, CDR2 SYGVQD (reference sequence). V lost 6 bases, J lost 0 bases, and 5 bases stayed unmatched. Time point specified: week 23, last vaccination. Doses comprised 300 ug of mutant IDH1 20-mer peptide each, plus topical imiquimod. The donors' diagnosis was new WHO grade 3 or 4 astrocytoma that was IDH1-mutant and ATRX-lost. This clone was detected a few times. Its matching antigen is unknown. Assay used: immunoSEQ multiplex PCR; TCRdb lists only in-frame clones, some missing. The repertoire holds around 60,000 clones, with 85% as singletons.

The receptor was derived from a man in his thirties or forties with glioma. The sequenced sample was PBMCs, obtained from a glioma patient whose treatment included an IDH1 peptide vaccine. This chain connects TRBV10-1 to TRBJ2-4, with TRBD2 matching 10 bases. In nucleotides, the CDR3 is TGCGCCAGCAGCACTAGCGGGGACGTAGCCAAAAACATTCAGTACTTC. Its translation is CASSTSGDVAKNIQYF.